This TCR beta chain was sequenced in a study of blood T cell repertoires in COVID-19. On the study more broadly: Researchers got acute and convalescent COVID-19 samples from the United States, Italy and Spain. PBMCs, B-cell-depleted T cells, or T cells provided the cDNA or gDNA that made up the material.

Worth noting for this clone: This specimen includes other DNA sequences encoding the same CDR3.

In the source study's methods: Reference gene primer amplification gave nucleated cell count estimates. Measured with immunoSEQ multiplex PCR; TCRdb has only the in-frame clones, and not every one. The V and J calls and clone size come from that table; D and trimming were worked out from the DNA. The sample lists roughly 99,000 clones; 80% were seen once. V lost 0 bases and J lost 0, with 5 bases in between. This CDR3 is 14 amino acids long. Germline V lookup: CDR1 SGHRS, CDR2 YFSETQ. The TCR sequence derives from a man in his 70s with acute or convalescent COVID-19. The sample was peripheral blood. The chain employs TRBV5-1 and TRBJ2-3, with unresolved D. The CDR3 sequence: CASSLGASTDTQYF. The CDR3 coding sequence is TGCGCCAGCAGCTTGGGGGCAAGCACAGATACGCAGTATTTT.